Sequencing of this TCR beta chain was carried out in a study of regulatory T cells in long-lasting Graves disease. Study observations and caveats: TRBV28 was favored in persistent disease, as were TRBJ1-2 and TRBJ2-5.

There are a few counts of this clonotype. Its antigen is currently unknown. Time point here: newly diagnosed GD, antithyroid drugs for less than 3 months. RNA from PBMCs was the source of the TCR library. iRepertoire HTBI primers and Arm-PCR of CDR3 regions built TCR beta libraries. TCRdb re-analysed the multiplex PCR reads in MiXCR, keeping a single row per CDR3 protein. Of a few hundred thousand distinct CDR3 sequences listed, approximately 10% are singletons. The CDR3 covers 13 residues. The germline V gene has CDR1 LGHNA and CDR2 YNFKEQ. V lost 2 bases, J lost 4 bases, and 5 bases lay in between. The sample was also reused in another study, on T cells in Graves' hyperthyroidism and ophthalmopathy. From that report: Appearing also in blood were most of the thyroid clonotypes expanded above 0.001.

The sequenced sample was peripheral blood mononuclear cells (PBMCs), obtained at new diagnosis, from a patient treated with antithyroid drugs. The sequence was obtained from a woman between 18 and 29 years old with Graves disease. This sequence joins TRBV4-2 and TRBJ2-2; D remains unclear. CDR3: CASSQTTTGELFF. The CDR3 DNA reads TGTGCCAGCAGCCAAACTACCACCGGGGAGCTGTTTTTT.